The T cell receptor beta chain described here comes from a study of blood T cell repertoires in COVID-19. Study context: Donors in the United States, Italy and Spain gave samples during acute or convalescent COVID-19.

The table came from immunoSEQ multiplex PCR; TCRdb's copy has only in-frame clones and leaves some out. The sample holds fewer than 200,000 clones, around 73% seen once. Germline-derived CDR1 and CDR2 are MNHEY and SMNVEV (reference sequence). The CDR3 totals 16 residues. Trimming at V came to 2 bases and at J to 7 bases, leaving 11 bases not matched to a gene. The participants were between about 18 and 100 years old and came from some 25 US areas. Assignments of participants to cohorts depended upon their own reported clinical history. Cohort 3 donors counted as recovered after two negative PCRs, clearance, or resolved symptoms.

The V call is TRBV27, the J call TRBJ2-1, with 7 positions matching TRBD2. The clonotype comes from a woman in her forties or fifties who had recovered from COVID-19. The source material was PBMCs or T cells enriched from blood (not recorded which). In DNA, the CDR3 is TGTGCCAGCAGTTTACTCCTAGCGGTAGGAGGGAATGAGCAGTTCTTC. The encoded protein is CASSLLLAVGGNEQFF.